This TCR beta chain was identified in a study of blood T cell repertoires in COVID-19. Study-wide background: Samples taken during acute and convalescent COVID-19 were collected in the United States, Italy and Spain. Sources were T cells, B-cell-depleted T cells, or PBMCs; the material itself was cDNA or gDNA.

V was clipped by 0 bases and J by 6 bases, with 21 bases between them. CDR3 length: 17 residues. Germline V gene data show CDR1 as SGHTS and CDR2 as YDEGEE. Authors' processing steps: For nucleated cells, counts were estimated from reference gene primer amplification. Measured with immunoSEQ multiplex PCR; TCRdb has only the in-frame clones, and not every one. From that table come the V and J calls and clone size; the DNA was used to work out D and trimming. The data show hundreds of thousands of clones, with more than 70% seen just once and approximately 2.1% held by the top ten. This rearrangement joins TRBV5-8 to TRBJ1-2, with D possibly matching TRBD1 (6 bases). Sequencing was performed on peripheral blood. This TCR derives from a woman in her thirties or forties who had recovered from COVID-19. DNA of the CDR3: TGTGCCAGCAGCTTGGAGGTAGGCCGGCAGGGACATCATGGCTACACCTTC. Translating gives CASSLEVGRQGHHGYTF.